The entry that follows covers one TCR beta chain sequence. After extraction with the RNeasy kit, 0.5 to 1 ug of the RNA was reverse transcribed using random hexamers. MiXCR was run by TCRdb on the immunoSEQ multiplex PCR reads, yielding one entry per CDR3 protein. The sample records fewer than 140,000 distinct CDR3 sequences, approximately 94% being singletons. This specimen belongs to a study of CD8 T cells in Susac syndrome. V lost 4 bases and J lost 2; bases outside the gene matches: 7. CDR3 length equals 15 residues. Germline CDR1 is SGDLS and CDR2 is YYNGEE. This sequence was found in a human donor with Susac syndrome. The chain joins TRBV9 to TRBJ2-3; 7 positions match TRBD2. The sequenced sample was CD8+ T cells from PBMCs. The CDR3 sequence is CASSREGQNTDTQYF. As DNA, the CDR3 is TGTGCCAGCAGCAGGGAGGGGCAAAACACAGATACGCAGTATTTT.